The rows below give T cell receptor beta chains drawn from one sample of a study of CD8+ T cells in alopecia areata. The data were produced by immunoSEQ multiplex PCR, yet TCRdb's version contains in-frame clones alone and is incomplete. Here the sample spans 90,000 to 120,000 clones, roughly 59% being singletons. The sample comprised CD8+ T cells sorted from blood. These receptors were obtained from a human donor in good health. CDR3s include the opening cysteine and the closing phenylalanine or tryptophan. D genes are given only for firm matches. Size is stated for part of the rows, as once, few or many counts, or as a class when the clone is expanded.

V: TRBV7-9; D: -; J: TRBJ2-5; size: -; DNA: TGTGCCAGCAGCTTACATTTGACAGAACAAGAGACCCAGTACTTC; CDR3: CASSLHLTEQETQYF
V: TRBV19; D: TRBD1; J: TRBJ1-1; size: -; DNA: TGTGCCAGTACCCCGACAGGGGAAATGAACACTGAAGCTTTCTTT; CDR3: CASTPTGEMNTEAFF
V: TRBV29-1; D: -; J: TRBJ2-7; size: few; DNA: TGCAGCGTTGAAAAAACGGTAGGAGACGGGGTCGAGCAGTACTTC; CDR3: CSVEKTVGDGVEQYF
V: TRBV4-1; D: -; J: TRBJ1-2; size: -; DNA: TGCGCCAGCAGCCATGCCGAGGAGGGCGTGTGGGGCTACACCTTC; CDR3: CASSHAEEGVWGYTF
V: TRBV4-3; D: TRBD2; J: TRBJ2-6; size: few; DNA: TGCGCCAGCAGCCAAGAGGGACTAGCGGGGTCTGGGGCCAACGTCCTGACTTTC; CDR3: CASSQEGLAGSGANVLTF
V: TRBV19; D: -; J: TRBJ1-2; size: -; DNA: TGTGCCAGTAGTATAGGCGGGGATGGCTACACCTTC; CDR3: CASSIGGDGYTF
V: TRBV7-9; D: TRBD1; J: TRBJ2-7; size: -; DNA: TGTGCCAGCACCAGGGACAGGTCTTCCTACGAGCAGTACTTC; CDR3: CASTRDRSSYEQYF
V: TRBV4-1; D: -; J: TRBJ1-5; size: -; DNA: TGCGCCAGCAGCCAAGAGTCTGGGTTCCAGCCCCAGCATTTT; CDR3: CASSQESGFQPQHF
V: TRBV25-1; D: -; J: TRBJ2-7; size: -; DNA: TGTGCCAGCAGCCCCATCAGTGGCTTCTCCTACGAGCAGTACTTC; CDR3: CASSPISGFSYEQYF
V: TRBV4-1; D: -; J: TRBJ1-2; size: -; DNA: TGCGCCAGCAGCGCGGGTGGAGATGGCTACACCTTC; CDR3: CASSAGGDGYTF
V: TRBV9; D: TRBD2; J: TRBJ2-3; size: -; DNA: TGTGCCAGCAGCCCCGGGGGGGGGATGTTTCTGTATTTT; CDR3: CASSPGGGMFLYF
V: TRBV27; D: -; J: TRBJ2-7; size: few; DNA: TGTGCCAGCAGTTTGTCCGGGGTGTACGAGCAGTACTTC; CDR3: CASSLSGVYEQYF
V: TRBV13; D: -; J: TRBJ2-7; size: -; DNA: TGTGCCAGCAGCGCCGCTGGGCAGGGACCGTACGAGCAGTACTTC; CDR3: CASSAAGQGPYEQYF
V: TRBV2; D: -; J: TRBJ1-2; size: -; DNA: TGTGCCAGCAGTTTAACAACGACGGGGAACTATGGCTACACCTTC; CDR3: CASSLTTTGNYGYTF
V: TRBV6-1; D: -; J: TRBJ2-3; size: -; DNA: TGTGCCAGCAGTGAAGTATCACAAACCACAGATACGCAGTATTTT; CDR3: CASSEVSQTTDTQYF
V: TRBV9; D: -; J: TRBJ2-2; size: -; DNA: TGTGCCAGCAGCGGGGGTACTGGCACCGGGGAGCTGTTTTTT; CDR3: CASSGGTGTGELFF
V: TRBV4-1; D: TRBD1; J: TRBJ2-3; size: -; DNA: TGCGCCAGCAGCCAAAGGGACAGGGGGGGGTATACGCAGTATTTT; CDR3: CASSQRDRGGYTQYF
V: TRBV11-2; D: -; J: TRBJ2-5; size: -; DNA: TGTGCCAGCAGCGATCGGTACCAAGAGACCCAGTACTTC; CDR3: CASSDRYQETQYF
V: TRBV2; D: TRBD1; J: TRBJ1-5; size: -; DNA: TGTGCCAGCGGTCCAGGGGGCGTATGGAATCAGCCCCAGCATTTT; CDR3: CASGPGGVWNQPQHF
V: TRBV13; D: -; J: TRBJ2-5; size: few; DNA: TGTGCCAGCATGAAAGGGGAGACCCAGTACTTC; CDR3: CASMKGETQYF
V: TRBV5-6; D: -; J: TRBJ2-2; size: -; DNA: TGTGCCAGCAGTTCGGAGCTCCAGGGGAGGGACACCGGGGAGCTGTTTTTT; CDR3: CASSSELQGRDTGELFF
V: TRBV30; D: -; J: TRBJ1-2; size: -; DNA: TGTGCCTGGAGGGGCGAGGGAGACTATGGCTACACCTTC; CDR3: CAWRGEGDYGYTF
V: TRBV9; D: -; J: TRBJ1-6; size: -; DNA: TGTGCCAGCAGCGTAGGGGATCGGAGCTCCTATAATTCACCCCTCCACTTT; CDR3: CASSVGDRSSYNSPLHF
V: TRBV10-3; D: -; J: TRBJ1-5; size: few; DNA: TGTGCCATCAGTGAGTCTGACGGGGCAGATCAGCCCCAGCATTTT; CDR3: CAISESDGADQPQHF
V: TRBV6-5; D: -; J: TRBJ2-3; size: few; DNA: TGTGCCAGCAGCGGGTCAGGGGCGTCGGCAGATACGCAGTATTTT; CDR3: CASSGSGASADTQYF
V: TRBV4-1; D: -; J: TRBJ1-1; size: few; DNA: TGCGCCAGCAGCCCTAACTCGGTTGAAGCTTTCTTT; CDR3: CASSPNSVEAFF
V: TRBV4-1; D: TRBD1; J: TRBJ2-7; size: -; DNA: TGCGCCAGCAGCCCTCACGACAGGGTCGGGTCCTACGAGCAGTACTTC; CDR3: CASSPHDRVGSYEQYF
V: TRBV7-2; D: TRBD2; J: TRBJ2-1; size: -; DNA: TGTGCCAGCAGACGCGGGGTAGCGGGGAAAAACAATGAGCAGTTCTTC; CDR3: CASRRGVAGKNNEQFF
V: TRBV13; D: -; J: TRBJ2-4; size: -; DNA: TGTGCCAGCAGCCAAGTAGTAGCCAAAAACATTCAGTACTTC; CDR3: CASSQVVAKNIQYF
V: TRBV5-6; D: -; J: TRBJ1-2; size: -; DNA: TGTGCCAGCAGCTTGTCCGGCCACTATGGCTACACCTTC; CDR3: CASSLSGHYGYTF